What follows are 21 T cell receptor beta chains derived from one specimen sequenced in a study of cytomegalovirus exposure and HLA in healthy donors. This PCR relied on a set of 60 Vbeta primers and 13 Jbeta primers. Data came from immunoSEQ multiplex PCR; TCRdb stores just in-frame clones and leaves some out. The table has 150,000 to 200,000 clones, approximately 84% seen once. The sequenced sample was PBMCs. These receptors all come from a girl under three years old in good health and CMV-seronegative.

CDR3 DNA sequence: TGTGCCAGCAGCCCGCTGGTTAGAGGTCGCACAGATACGCAGTATTTT. Its translation: CASSPLVRGRTDTQYF. J is TRBJ2-3 and V is TRBV7-2; D remains unclear. This CDR3 comprises 16 residues. Germline V gives CDR1 SGHTA, CDR2 FQGNSA. V lost 5 bases to trimming and J lost 1 base, with 16 bases between them. Looking up the rest from reference TRBV7-2 and TRBJ2-3 gives the full variable domain: GAGVSQSPSNKVTEKGKDVELRCDPISGHTALYWYRQSLGQGLEFLIYFQGNSAPDKSGLPSDRFSAERTGGSVSTLTIQRTQQEDSAVYLCASSPLVRGRTDTQYFGPGTRLTVL.

This clone appeared a few times. The chain recombines TRBV4-3 with TRBJ1-1; D is unclear. The germline CDR1 and CDR2 sequences are LGHNA and YSLEER. V lost 1 base, J lost 3 bases, and 6 bases lay in between. The CDR3 runs to 13 residues. This chain's CDR3 is CASSQVRDTEAFF. DNA of the CDR3: TGCGCCAGCAGCCAAGTCCGGGACACTGAAGCTTTCTTT.

The J gene is TRBJ1-2, the V gene TRBV6-5; maybe TRBD1 (5 bases). Germline V gene sequence: CDR1 MNHEY, CDR2 SVGAGI. V was clipped by 2 bases and J by 7 bases, with 11 bases between them. The CDR3 sequence is 13 residues long. The CDR3 loop is CASSYPGQGGYTF. CDR3 in DNA: TGTGCCAGCAGTTACCCAGGGCAGGGTGGCTACACCTTC.

Only one count was recorded for this clone. Other nucleotide sequences from this sample produce the same CDR3. The chain joins TRBV15 to TRBJ2-5, with TRBD2 identical over 7 bases. The CDR3 has 17 amino acids. The J segment lost 1 base and the V segment lost 3 bases, leaving 11 bases of the junction unmatched. The germline V gene has CDR1 LNHNV and CDR2 YYDKDF (reference sequence). The CDR3 nucleotides read TGTGCCACCAGCAGGGGGGGGTCTAGCGGATTCCAAGAGACCCAGTACTTC. It translates to CATSRGGSSGFQETQYF.

In its sample, this clone was seen a few times. The V gene is TRBV6-5, the J gene TRBJ2-7, with 9 bases that match TRBD2. Germline CDR1 MNHEY, CDR2 SVGAGI. V trimming: 6 bases; J trimming: 6 bases; junction bases outside the gene matches: 9. This CDR3 spans 14 amino acids. CDR3 amino acids: CASRAGGPISEQYF. CDR3 bases: TGTGCCAGCAGGGCGGGAGGGCCTATCTCCGAGCAGTACTTC.

V and J are TRBV4-1 and TRBJ2-1, with 7 bases aligning to TRBD2. Germline trimming cut 0 bases from V and 3 bases from J; bases unmatched to any gene: 5. CDR3 length: 16 amino acids. The germline CDR1 and CDR2 sequences are MGHRA and YSYEKL. Written as DNA, the CDR3 is TGCGCCAGCAGCCAAGATCTAGCGGTCAGCTACAATGAGCAGTTCTTC. It encodes CASSQDLAVSYNEQFF.

The table lists this clone with a count of one. The chain uses TRBV7-2 and TRBJ1-2, with D uncertain. CDR1 and CDR2 from the germline V gene are SGHTA and FQGNSA. The CDR3 length is 16 residues. V lost 2 bases to trimming and J lost 0 bases, with 13 bases between them. This CDR3 is CASSLLFARSNYGYTF. The CDR3 DNA sequence: TGTGCCAGCAGCTTATTGTTTGCCAGGTCTAACTATGGCTACACCTTC.

This clone occurred once. The V call is TRBV19, the J call TRBJ1-1; TRBD1 agrees at 8 bases. CDR1 LNHDA and CDR2 SQIVND come from the germline V gene (reference sequence). The CDR3 runs 13 residues. The trim removed 7 bases at V and 2 bases at J, leaving 3 bases unmatched. The CDR3, as DNA: TGTGCCAGTATCCAGGGGGCAAACACTGAAGCTTTCTTT. Amino acid sequence: CASIQGANTEAFF.

This chain joins TRBV7-9 and TRBJ2-2, with 9 bases lining up with TRBD1. Germline V CDR1 and CDR2: SEHNR, FQNEAQ (reference sequence). The CDR3 loop spans 17 amino acids. The trim removed 4 bases at V and 6 bases at J, leaving 12 bases unmatched. Here the CDR3 DNA reads TGTGCCAGCAGCTCGGCAGTACAGGGGGCGTTAGCCGGGGAGCTGTTTTTT. Residues: CASSSAVQGALAGELFF.

The gene calls are TRBV2 and TRBJ1-1; D is unclear. The V gene's germline CDR1 is SNHLY and CDR2 FYNNEI. V lost 3 bases to trimming and J lost 0 bases, with 5 bases between them. CDR3 length: 13 residues. CDR3 sequence reads: CASSDAVNTEAFF. CDR3 sequence (DNA): TGTGCCAGCAGTGATGCGGTGAACACTGAAGCTTTCTTT.

This CDR3 reads CASSDSGGSHEQFF. The CDR3 DNA reads TGTGCCAGCAGTGATTCGGGGGGTTCCCATGAGCAGTTCTTC. This chain joins TRBV2 and TRBJ2-1, with 7 bases matching TRBD2. This CDR3 has 14 residues. CDR1 is SNHLY, CDR2 FYNNEI, per germline. J gave up 8 bases and V 3 bases, and 7 bases lay outside the gene matches. Full variable domain (outside the CDR3, taken from reference TRBV2 and TRBJ2-1): EPEVTQTPSHQVTQMGQEVILRCVPISNHLYFYWYRQILGQKVEFLVSFYNNEISEKSEIFDDQFSVERPDGSNFTLKIRSTKLEDSAMYFCASSDSGGSHEQFFGPGTRLTVL.

This clone was counted once. The rearrangement uses TRBV29-1 and TRBJ1-2; weak D call: TRBD1 (5 bases). V lost 4 bases and J 6 bases, leaving 12 bases between the germline ends. The CDR3 consists of 12 residues. Germline CDR1 and CDR2: SQVTM and ANQGSEA. CDR3 in amino acids: CSVGGGTDGYTF. The CDR3 coding sequence is TGCAGCGTTGGGGGGGGTACGGATGGCTACACCTTC.

The chain employs TRBV7-9 and TRBJ1-2, with 9 nucleotides matching TRBD1. The CDR3 is made up of 16 amino acids. V lost 6 bases and J lost 0; bases outside the gene matches: 8. The germline CDR1 and CDR2 sequences are SEHNR and FQNEAQ (reference sequence). The chain's CDR3 is CASSPTRDRANYGYTF. The CDR3, as DNA: TGTGCCAGCAGTCCAACCCGGGACAGGGCTAACTATGGCTACACCTTC.

The chain is built from TRBV14 and TRBJ2-7, with 9 bases that match TRBD2. After removal of 1 base from V and 3 bases from J, the junction contained 7 bases not matched to a gene. The germline CDR1 and CDR2 sequences are SGHDN and FVKESK. The CDR3 consists of 16 residues. The CDR3 sequence is CASSQGKRGARYEQYF. In DNA, the CDR3 is TGTGCCAGCAGCCAAGGGAAGCGGGGGGCCCGCTACGAGCAGTACTTC.

This clone has only one observation. The J gene is TRBJ1-1, the V gene TRBV11-2; D is ambiguous. CDR1 is SGHAT, CDR2 FQNNGV, per germline. The CDR3 is 13 residues long. Deletions cut 5 bases from V and 10 bases from J, with 17 bases between. The CDR3 region is CASSRFSRPGAFF. The CDR3 DNA reads as TGTGCCAGCAGCCGTTTTTCGAGGCCTGGAGCTTTCTTT.

This chain joins TRBV9 and TRBJ1-5, with TRBD1 identical over 7 bases. With 3 bases clipped from V and 3 bases from J, the junction kept 3 bases outside the gene matches. Germline lookup yields CDR1 SGDLS and CDR2 YYNGEE. The CDR3 runs to 14 residues. For the CDR3, the DNA is TGTGCCAGCAGCGCTACAGGGGACAATCAGCCCCAGCATTTT. Translation gives CASSATGDNQPQHF.

The V and J genes are TRBV4-1 and TRBJ2-3; 7 bases fit TRBD2. There are 16 residues in the CDR3. J was trimmed by 4 bases and V by 4 bases; bases with no gene match: 11. CDR1 is MGHRA, CDR2 YSYEKL, per germline. The CDR3 loop reads CASSPHSGFGADTQYF. In DNA form, the CDR3 reads TGCGCCAGCAGCCCTCATAGCGGGTTTGGGGCAGATACGCAGTATTTT.

This clone was seen only a few times. The J gene is TRBJ2-2, the V gene TRBV9, with a tentative D call TRBD2 (6 bases). The CDR3 sequence is 15 residues long. Per the germline V gene, CDR1 is SGDLS and CDR2 is YYNGEE. V dropped 6 bases and J dropped 0 bases, with 12 bases sitting between them. The CDR3 DNA follows: TGTGCCAGCACCGGGGGTGCCTCGAACACCGGGGAGCTGTTTTTT. Its translation: CASTGGASNTGELFF. The whole variable domain, filled in from reference TRBV9 and TRBJ2-2, reads DSGVTQTPKHLITATGQRVTLRCSPRSGDLSVYWYQQSLDQGLQFLIQYYNGEERAKGNILERFSAQQFPDLHSELNLSSLELGDSALYFCASTGGASNTGELFFGEGSRLTVL.

The chain combines TRBV5-4 with TRBJ2-1; TRBD1 agrees at 9 bases. Per germline, CDR1 SGHNT and CDR2 YYREEE (reference sequence). With V trimmed by 1 base and J by 2 bases, 4 bases remained unmatched. This CDR3 has 16 residues. The CDR3 loop reads CASSLSGTGTYNEQFF. The CDR3 coding sequence is TGTGCCAGCAGCTTGAGCGGGACAGGGACCTACAATGAGCAGTTCTTC.

This chain uses TRBV7-3 with TRBJ1-2; 12 bases map to TRBD1. The CDR3 is 16 amino acids. The germline V gene encodes CDR1 SGHTA and CDR2 FQGTGA. The junction had 9 bases not matched to a gene; V was cut back by 2 bases and J by 8 bases. In nucleotides, the CDR3 is TGTGCCAGCAGCTTATACCCGGGACAGGGGGCGCACGGCTACACCTTC. It codes for CASSLYPGQGAHGYTF. Supplemented by reference TRBV7-3 and TRBJ1-2, the full variable domain reads GAGVSQTPSNKVTEKGKYVELRCDPISGHTALYWYRQSLGQGPEFLIYFQGTGAADDSGLPNDRFFAVRPEGSVSTLKIQRTERGDSAVYLCASSLYPGQGAHGYTFGSGTRLTVV.

V and J are TRBV25-1 and TRBJ1-2; 7 bases are shared with TRBD1. Germline trimming cut 4 bases from V and 6 bases from J; bases unmatched to any gene: 8. Germline assignment: CDR1 MGHDK and CDR2 SYGVNS. This CDR3 has 14 amino acids. The DNA for the CDR3 is TGTGCCAGCAGTGTCACAACAGGGGAGGATGGCTACACCTTC. Encoded protein: CASSVTTGEDGYTF.